This TCR beta chain was identified in a study of OX40 agonist ivuxolimab in advanced cancers. Overall study findings and caveats: Those patients achieving a partial response at 0.1-3.0 mg/kg showed among the lowest clonal expansion. Among T cells, CD8+ cells averaged more expanded clones than CD4+ cells.

Concerning this clone itself: Antigen: not known.

Clones were read by immunoSEQ multiplex PCR, and TCRdb kept only the in-frame ones, dropping some. The sample lists roughly 65,000 clones, 80% to 85% occurring once. The CDR3 has 15 amino acids. The source of this sequence is an adult with an advanced solid tumor such as melanoma, head and neck, liver or kidney cancer. The sequences come from CD4+ or CD8+ T cells sorted from blood, collected in a trial of the OX40 agonist ivuxolimab. The chain joins TRBV21-1 to TRBJ2-5; the table's D call, TRBD1, has no DNA check behind it. TRBV21-1 represents a pseudogene. CDR3 nucleotides: TGTGCCAGCAACCAGGGACAGAGCCTTAAAGAGACCCAGTACTTC. Protein product: CASNQGQSLKETQYF.